Below, one T cell receptor beta chain is given with its context. Ten or more counts support this clonotype. This receptor's antigen is unknown. No qualities accompany the bases; no much larger clone lies one base away. Measured from the cysteine to the phenylalanine, the CDR3 is 15 residues long. Only CDR3 DNA remains: 45 bases, in frame from the first base. V drops 2 bases and J drops 0 bases, leaving 11 bases in between. CDR1 MNHNS and CDR2 SASEGT were looked up in the germline V gene. The data were taken from a study of T-cell reconstitution after alpha-beta-depleted transplantation in children (dated by TCRdb to the mid-2010s). Turning to the overall study: Using TCR repertoire profiling, the study quantitatively followed how T-cell immune reconstitution unfolded in children after TCRalphabeta/CD19-depleted allogeneic hematopoietic cell transplantation.

The library was made by PCR. Sequencing was performed on an Illumina HiSeq 2500. Molecular barcoding was employed in the preparation of TCR libraries, with unique molecular identifiers being used to normalize TCRbeta repertoire quantification. The public reads were reanalyzed by TCRdb: fastp trimming at Q25, MiXCR alignment, in-frame beta chains only. Identical CDR3 proteins give one entry, which carries the most common genes and DNA. For this sample the table gives about 200,000 distinct CDR3 sequences, of which approximately 14% were detected only once. Around 13% of the sample lies in the top ten.

The receptor was isolated from a human donor who donated a stem cell graft to a child with acute lymphoblastic leukemia. The chain couples TRBV6-1 to TRBJ2-7; the D segment could be TRBD1, given 5 matching bases. Sequenced here: PBMCs from the stem cell graft donor, sampled from the stem cell graft. The DNA reads TGTGCCAGCAGTGAACTCCAGGGAAGCTCCTACGAGCAGTACTTC. Its translation is CASSELQGSSYEQYF.